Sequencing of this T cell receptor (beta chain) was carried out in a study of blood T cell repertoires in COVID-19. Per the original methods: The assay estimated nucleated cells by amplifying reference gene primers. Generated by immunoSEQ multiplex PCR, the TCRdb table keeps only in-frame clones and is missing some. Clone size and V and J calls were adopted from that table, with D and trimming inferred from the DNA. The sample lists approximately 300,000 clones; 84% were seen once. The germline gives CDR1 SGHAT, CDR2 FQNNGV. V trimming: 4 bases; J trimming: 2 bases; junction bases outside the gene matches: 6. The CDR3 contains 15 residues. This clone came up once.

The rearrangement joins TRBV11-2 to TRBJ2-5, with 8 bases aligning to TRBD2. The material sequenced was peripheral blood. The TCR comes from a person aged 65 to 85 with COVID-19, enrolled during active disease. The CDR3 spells CASSSGLAGQETQYF. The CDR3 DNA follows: TGTGCCAGCAGCTCCGGACTAGCAGGACAAGAGACCCAGTACTTC.